The entry that follows covers one T cell receptor beta chain sequence. Its antigen is not yet known. Base qualities were left out, and no much larger clone turns up one base away. The sample originates from a study of T cell responses to AZD1222 COVID-19 vaccine listed by TCRdb under 2021. For the wider study: TCR sequencing covered roughly 230 trial participants: 207 given two doses of AZD1222 and about 26 given two doses of MenACWY control vaccine. Trial participants were enrolled into age subgroups of 18-55, 56-69 and 70-plus years, which contained about 150, 28 and 57 TCR-sequenced participants, respectively.

Overall results and qualifications from the work: Participants were mostly white British and included more females than males, and it was suggested by the authors that clonal diversity may have been underestimated. The vaccine-associated CD4 TCRs covered the entire spike protein, and the dominant responses fell in regions 160-218 and 743-854. The 56-69-year group was small, and its depth increase did not reach significance, likely because of low power. Conclusions about previously exposed vaccinees are limited, since just six AZD1222 recipients were seropositive for SARS-CoV-2 at baseline. Reportedly, almost half of the unique spike-specific TCRs recognized epitopes lying outside the regions that are mutated in the B.1.351 and B.1.1.7 variants. After two AZD1222 doses, both the breadth and the depth of spike-specific TCRs were significantly higher than at day 0 and than in MenACWY recipients. No day 14 peak-response samples were available, so repertoires were characterized only after the peak T cell response.

The time point tag for this specimen amounts to: about 28 days (+/-7) after the second vaccine dose. This specimen's treatment or condition label, interpreted: meningococcal conjugate vaccine given as trial control. Vaccinee samples came from UK trials COV001 and COV002, including a single-blind randomized controlled phase 2/3 trial of AZD1222 (ChAdOx1 nCoV-19) in healthy adults. For TCRbeta chain sequencing, PBMC samples were collected from trial participants at day 0 and at day 28 after the second dose. The CDR3 regions of human TCRbeta chains were analyzed by immunosequencing. The paper's processing steps were these. Repertoire TCRs were checked for matches against a reference library of SARS-CoV-2-specific TCRs that had been generated using the MIRA antigen-specificity platform. Breadth meant the fraction of unique TCRs that were SARS-CoV-2-associated, whereas depth meant the fraction of total T cells that were SARS-CoV-2-associated. Using the MIRA data, every spike-specific TCR was mapped to the spike region that the TCR reacted to and assigned to either a CD4 or a CD8 class. Log10-transformed breadth and depth values were compared by one-way ANOVA with Sidak's multiple comparisons tests. In TCRdb, the immuneACCESS table is reduced to in-frame sequences with V and J assigned. These tables do not hold every clone; where another copy was compared, an unresolved V gene accounts for under half, and the others remain unexplained. That table is the source of V, J and clone size, and D and trimming were worked out from the DNA. The sample data list 150,000 to 200,000 clones, and 90% of these were observed just once. The ten largest clones represent about 4.3% of the sample.

V is pared back by 0 bases and J by 2 bases, with 11 bases lying between the germline termini. Per the germline V gene, KGHSH is the CDR1 and LQKENI is the CDR2. Including cysteine and phenylalanine, the CDR3 has 15 amino acids. The read is trimmed to its CDR3 DNA, 45 bases read in frame from base 1. This specimen was peripheral blood, taken 28 days after the second dose of the MenACWY control vaccine. This chain joins TRBV18 to TRBJ2-7; tentative D gene TRBD1, with 6 bases matching. This clonotype was obtained from an adult who received the MenACWY meningococcal vaccine as a control. The encoded CDR3 is CASSPPGRQAYEQYF. The nucleotide sequence reads TGTGCCAGCTCACCACCGGGACGACAGGCCTACGAGCAGTACTTC.